Following are 2 T cell receptor beta chains from one sample sequenced in a study of blood T cell repertoires in COVID-19. Data came from immunoSEQ multiplex PCR; TCRdb stores just in-frame clones and leaves some out. The sample includes some 330,000 clones, roughly 88% of them seen just once. The sample was PBMCs or T cells enriched from blood (not recorded which). All receptors derive from a man aged 30 to 39 who had recovered from COVID-19.

The chain couples TRBV3-1 (or the pseudogene TRBV3-2) to TRBJ1-3, with 9 bases fitting TRBD1. CDR1 LGHDT and CDR2 YNNKEL come from the germline V gene (reference sequence). The CDR3 length is 19 residues. J lost 0 bases, V lost 3 bases, and 12 bases had no gene match. CDR3 coding DNA: TGTGCCAGCAGCCACTACTCCGCCGGGACAGGGCTCTCTGGAAACACCATATATTTT. Its protein product is CASSHYSAGTGLSGNTIYF.

This sequence joins TRBV15 and TRBJ1-2, with D hard to call. This CDR3 region has 13 residues. Germline V gives CDR1 LNHNV, CDR2 YYDKDF (reference sequence). V was trimmed by 1 base and J by 4 bases, leaving 7 bases between them. CDR3 region: CATSRGGSYGYTF. The CDR3 DNA sequence: TGTGCCACCAGCAGAGGTGGCTCCTATGGCTACACCTTC.